These 31 T cell receptor beta chains originate from one sample sequenced in a study of blood T cell repertoires in COVID-19. Clones were read by immunoSEQ multiplex PCR, and TCRdb kept only the in-frame ones, dropping some. The sample lists about 190,000 clones, roughly 89% occurring once. Sequencing input: peripheral blood. These TCRs come from a man aged 40-49 years with acute or convalescent COVID-19.

The chain combines TRBV13 with TRBJ1-2, with 8 bases matching TRBD1. CDR1 and CDR2 (germline): PRHDT, FYEKMQ (reference sequence). Trimming cost V 1 base and J 5 bases; bases outside gene matches: 6. This CDR3 has 15 amino acids. CDR3 protein: CASSLVAGGGYGYTF. CDR3 in DNA: TGTGCCAGCAGCTTAGTCGCAGGGGGCGGGTATGGCTACACCTTC.

This chain links TRBV3-1 (or the pseudogene TRBV3-2) with TRBJ1-4; D call uncertain. The V gene lost 1 base and the J gene lost 4 bases, with 13 bases spanning the gap. The CDR3 totals 16 residues. Germline CDR1 LGHDT, CDR2 YNNKEL (reference sequence). The CDR3 region is CASSQVAGASNEKLFF. The CDR3 bases are TGTGCCAGCAGCCAAGTGGCGGGAGCTAGTAATGAAAAACTGTTTTTT.

The CDR3 nucleotides are TGTGCCAGCAGTTACGCGACGGGGGGCGGCTACACCTTC. Its protein is CASSYATGGGYTF. V is TRBV6-2 or TRBV6-3 and J is TRBJ1-2; D may be TRBD1 (6 bases). The CDR3 runs to 13 residues. Germline V lookup: CDR1 MNHEY, CDR2 SVGEGT. Trimming took 2 bases from V and 8 from J, leaving 12 bases between them.

The rearrangement links TRBV12-3 or TRBV12-4 to TRBJ1-2; tentatively, D is TRBD1 (6 bases). The germline V and J ends were trimmed by 5 bases and 6 bases, with 10 bases remaining between them. The CDR3 spans 12 residues. The DNA of the CDR3 is TGTGCCAGCAGTGCCACAGGGAATGGCTACACCTTC. As protein: CASSATGNGYTF.

The chain links TRBV11-2 to TRBJ1-2, with 7 bases matching TRBD1. The germline V gene has CDR1 SGHAT and CDR2 FQNNGV. V was clipped by 4 bases and J by 5 bases; unmatched bases: 13. This CDR3 comprises 16 residues. CDR3 bases: TGTGCCAGCAGCTGGGGATCGTCCTCGACAGGGTATGGCTACACCTTC. Translated: CASSWGSSSTGYGYTF.

The chain joins TRBV6-5 to TRBJ2-7; the match to TRBD1 covers 9 bases. CDR1 is MNHEY, CDR2 SVGAGI, per germline. Trimming removed 5 bases from V and 6 bases from J; junction bases left unmatched: 8. This CDR3 has 14 residues. CDR3 sequence reads: CASSKTGGLGEQYF. The CDR3 region has the DNA TGTGCCAGCAGTAAGACAGGGGGGCTAGGCGAGCAGTACTTC.

A note on this clone: The junction does not match germline at one end; this may be a read error. Within the sample, other DNA sequences also encode this same CDR3. The V gene is TRBV4-3, the J gene TRBJ1-6; D may be TRBD1 (6 bases). The germline CDR1 and CDR2 sequences are LGHNA and YSLEER. CDR3 length equals 13 residues. CDR3 amino acids: CASSQGGGSPLHF. The DNA of the CDR3 is TGCGCCAGTAGCCAAGGGGGGGGGTCACCCCTCCACTTT.

The chain links TRBV19 to TRBJ2-1; D might be TRBD2 (6 bases). V shed 2 bases and J shed 1 base, with 9 bases lying between them. The CDR3 has 15 residues. In germline, CDR1 is LNHDA, CDR2 SQIVND (reference sequence). The CDR3 nucleotides read TGTGCCAGTAGTATAAGACTAGTTTCCTACAATGAGCAGTTCTTC. The encoded protein is CASSIRLVSYNEQFF. The variable domain in full, with the rest retrieved from reference TRBV19 and TRBJ2-1, is DGGITQSPKYLFRKEGQNVTLSCEQNLNHDAMYWYRQDPGQGLRLIYYSQIVNDFQKGDIAEGYSVSREKKESFPLTVTSAQKNPTAFYLCASSIRLVSYNEQFFGPGTRLTVL.

CDR3 sequence: CASSFKLGQIYGYTF. The CDR3 nucleotides read TGTGCCAGTAGCTTTAAACTGGGACAGATCTATGGCTACACCTTC. The chain is built from TRBV19 and TRBJ1-2, with 7 bases matching TRBD1. V shed 6 bases and J 4 bases; nucleotides not matched to a gene: 11. The germline V gene has CDR1 LNHDA and CDR2 SQIVND (reference sequence). CDR3 length: 15 residues.

V and J are TRBV7-3 and TRBJ2-5, with D perhaps matching TRBD1 (6 bases). The V gene lost 2 bases and the J gene lost 7 bases, with 14 bases spanning the gap. Looked up from germline, CDR1 is SGHTA and CDR2 is FQGTGA. The CDR3 sequence is 14 residues long. The CDR3 protein is CASSLGGSTWTQYF. The CDR3 nucleotides are TGTGCCAGCAGCTTAGGGGGCTCCACGTGGACCCAGTACTTC. Looking up the rest from reference TRBV7-3 and TRBJ2-5 gives the full variable domain: GAGVSQTPSNKVTEKGKYVELRCDPISGHTALYWYRQSLGQGPEFLIYFQGTGAADDSGLPNDRFFAVRPEGSVSTLKIQRTERGDSAVYLCASSLGGSTWTQYFGPGTRLLVL.

The J gene is TRBJ2-3, the V gene TRBV10-2, with 16 bases that match TRBD2. V lost 7 bases, J lost 6 bases, and 10 bases stayed unmatched. Germline CDR1 and CDR2: WSHSY and SAAADI. The CDR3 is 17 amino acids. The chain's CDR3 is CASKGLAGGRRVDTQYF. CDR3 DNA: TGCGCCAGCAAGGGACTAGCGGGGGGGCGTCGTGTGGATACGCAGTATTTT.

This rearrangement joins TRBV24-1 to TRBJ2-5; D is uncertain. The CDR3 loop spans 15 amino acids. Germline V gene data show CDR1 as KGHDR and CDR2 as SFDVKD. V dropped 3 bases and J dropped 1 base, with 11 bases sitting between them. The CDR3 here is CATSDPQNFQETQYF. DNA of the CDR3: TGTGCCACCAGTGATCCGCAGAATTTCCAAGAGACCCAGTACTTC.

The J gene is TRBJ2-1, the V gene TRBV5-4, with 8 nucleotides matching TRBD2. The V segment lost 0 bases and the J segment 5 bases; nucleotides outside the gene matches: 4. This CDR3 is built from 15 residues. CDR1 and CDR2 from the germline V gene are SGHNT and YYREEE (reference sequence). In DNA form, the CDR3 reads TGTGCCAGCAGCTTGGGTAGCGGGGCGAACAATGAGCAGTTCTTC. Protein product: CASSLGSGANNEQFF. Looking up the rest from reference TRBV5-4 and TRBJ2-1 gives the full variable domain: ETGVTQSPTHLIKTRGQQVTLRCSSQSGHNTVSWYQQALGQGPQFIFQYYREEENGRGNFPPRFSGLQFPNYSSELNVNALELDDSALYLCASSLGSGANNEQFFGPGTRLTVL.

The rearrangement joins TRBV19 to TRBJ1-1; 7 bases align to TRBD1. The germline gives CDR1 LNHDA, CDR2 SQIVND (reference sequence). J was trimmed by 0 bases and V by 6 bases; bases with no gene match: 4. This CDR3 has 14 residues. This CDR3 is CASRRQGVNTEAFF. In nucleotides, the CDR3 is TGTGCCAGTAGGCGACAGGGAGTGAACACTGAAGCTTTCTTT.

CDR3 in amino acids: CASSSGGGVTQPQHF. The CDR3 nucleotides read TGTGCCAGCAGTTCTGGTGGGGGGGTTACACAGCCCCAGCATTTT. This chain connects TRBV6-5 to TRBJ1-5; maybe TRBD1 (5 bases). From germline, CDR1 is MNHEY and CDR2 SVGAGI. This CDR3 has 15 amino acids. The V gene lost 4 bases and the J gene lost 7 bases, with 17 bases spanning the gap.

The chain couples TRBV3-1 (or the pseudogene TRBV3-2) to TRBJ1-2, with TRBD1 matching 8 bases. Germline assignment: CDR1 LGHDT and CDR2 YNNKEL (reference sequence). Trimming at V came to 1 base and at J to 3 bases, leaving 7 bases not matched to a gene. The CDR3 is made up of 16 amino acids. The CDR3 region has the DNA TGTGCCAGCAGCCAAGGCTATGCAGGGGGCTACTATGGCTACACCTTC. Its protein is CASSQGYAGGYYGYTF.

Details on this clone: Additional DNA sequences in this sample encode the identical CDR3. This chain links TRBV10-2 with TRBJ1-3; 8 bases agree with TRBD1. The CDR3 sequence is 14 residues long. CDR1 is WSHSY, CDR2 SAAADI, per germline. Trimming at V came to 6 bases and at J to 3 bases, leaving 4 bases not matched to a gene. The CDR3 is CASSRGLDGNTIYF. CDR3 nucleotide sequence: TGCGCCAGCAGCAGGGGGCTTGATGGAAACACCATATATTTT.

The V gene is TRBV19, the J gene TRBJ1-1; no clear D gene. The CDR3 totals 13 residues. V lost 4 bases and J 0 bases, leaving 6 bases between the germline ends. CDR1 LNHDA and CDR2 SQIVND come from the germline V gene (reference sequence). DNA for the CDR3: TGTGCCAGTAGTAAACAACTGAACACTGAAGCTTTCTTT. Protein sequence: CASSKQLNTEAFF.

The chain couples TRBV19 to TRBJ2-3; TRBD1 might be the D (5 bases). V lost 0 bases and J 4 bases, leaving 11 bases between the germline ends. CDR1 and CDR2 (germline): LNHDA, SQIVND (reference sequence). The length of the CDR3 is 15 residues. DNA for the CDR3: TGTGCCAGTAGTATAGACAGGGTGGGATCAGATACGCAGTATTTT. It is translated as CASSIDRVGSDTQYF.

The rearrangement joins TRBV4-1 to TRBJ2-7; tentative D call: TRBD2 (5 bases). This CDR3 is built from 14 residues. Germline loops: CDR1 MGHRA, CDR2 YSYEKL. V lost 1 base and J 3 bases, leaving 10 bases between the germline ends. CDR3: CASSQVEGYYEQYF. CDR3 DNA sequence: TGCGCCAGCAGCCAAGTCGAGGGTTACTACGAGCAGTACTTC.

CDR3 nucleotide sequence: TGTGCCAGCAGTGTTGGTTTGGGCCCCGGAAGAACTGAAGCTTTCTTT. Translation: CASSVGLGPGRTEAFF. The genes are TRBV2 and TRBJ1-1; the D is unclear. The length of the CDR3 is 16 residues. The germline CDR1 and CDR2 sequences are SNHLY and FYNNEI. Trimming cost V 4 bases and J 5 bases, with 20 bases left between them.

V usage is TRBV27 and J usage is TRBJ1-4; D is ambiguous. Germline-derived CDR1 and CDR2 are MNHEY and SMNVEV (reference sequence). CDR3 length: 13 amino acids. Trimming removed 4 bases at V and 0 bases at J, with 3 bases between. The CDR3 here is CASSSATNEKLFF. CDR3 bases: TGTGCCAGCAGTTCGGCAACTAATGAAAAACTGTTTTTT.

This sequence joins TRBV5-1 and TRBJ1-2; 9 nucleotides line up with TRBD1. Germline V gene lookup returns CDR1 SGHRS and CDR2 YFSETQ. The V gene end was trimmed by 1 base and the J gene end by 8 bases; junction bases not matched to a gene: 6. The CDR3 runs to 14 residues. The CDR3 bases are TGCGCCAGCAGCTTGTCCGGGACAGGGTGGGGCTACACCTTC. It translates to CASSLSGTGWGYTF. Together with reference TRBV5-1 and TRBJ1-2, the CDR3 gives the full variable domain: KAGVTQTPRYLIKTRGQQVTLSCSPISGHRSVSWYQQTPGQGLQFLFEYFSETQRNKGNFPGRFSGRQFSNSRSEMNVSTLELGDSALYLCASSLSGTGWGYTFGSGTRLTVV.

The V and J genes are TRBV3-1 (or the pseudogene TRBV3-2) and TRBJ2-1; TRBD1 aligns across 9 bases. Germline CDR1 and CDR2: LGHDT and YNNKEL (reference sequence). The CDR3 consists of 16 residues. With V trimmed by 4 bases and J by 1 base, 5 bases remained unmatched. The CDR3 nucleotides read TGTGCCAGCAGCCGACGCGGGACAGGGTCCTACAATGAGCAGTTCTTC. Its translation: CASSRRGTGSYNEQFF.

The rearrangement joins TRBV7-8 to TRBJ1-1, with TRBD1 matching 7 bases. Trimming cost V 1 base and J 10 bases; bases outside gene matches: 21. This CDR3 is built from 18 residues. Germline CDR1 is SGHVS and CDR2 is FQNEAQ. The CDR3 here is CASSLGTQGTLHSLRAFF. The DNA for the CDR3 is TGTGCCAGCAGCTTAGGTACACAGGGGACCCTTCATTCTCTGAGAGCTTTCTTT.

This sequence joins TRBV5-5 and TRBJ2-3; 8 bases fit TRBD1. Germline trimming cut 7 bases from V and 5 bases from J; bases unmatched to any gene: 12. The CDR3 extends over 15 amino acids. In germline, CDR1 is SGHKS, CDR2 YYEKEE (reference sequence). The chain's CDR3 is CASGDRGAGRDTQYF. CDR3 DNA: TGTGCCAGCGGCGACAGGGGCGCAGGGAGAGATACGCAGTATTTT.

The V and J genes are TRBV6-4 and TRBJ2-1; a possible D gene is TRBD1 (5 bases). Trimming removed 3 bases from V and 1 base from J, with 10 bases in between. The length of the CDR3 is 15 residues. Germline loops: CDR1 MRHNA, CDR2 SNTAGT. CDR3 sequence (DNA): TGTGCCAGCAGTGAAGGGGAACTATCCTACAATGAGCAGTTCTTC. This gives the protein CASSEGELSYNEQFF.

The rearrangement uses TRBV7-2 and TRBJ2-2; no clear D. In germline, CDR1 is SGHTA, CDR2 FQGNSA. V was shortened by 3 bases and J by 8 bases, with 16 bases between the two germline ends. This CDR3 comprises 15 residues. For the CDR3, the DNA is TGTGCCAGCAGCTTTAATCCAGCGCGGATGGGGGAGCTGTTTTTT. The encoded protein is CASSFNPARMGELFF.

The chain carries TRBV5-5 and TRBJ1-6; 9 bases match TRBD1. The CDR3 is 14 residues long. Trimming removed 4 bases from V and 10 bases from J; junction bases left unmatched: 6. Germline CDR1 is SGHKS and CDR2 is YYEKEE (reference sequence). The CDR3, as DNA: TGTGCCAGCAGCCCCGGACAGGGGAGATCACCCCTCCACTTT. Translating it yields CASSPGQGRSPLHF. Full variable domain (rest looked up from reference TRBV5-5 and TRBJ1-6): DAGVTQSPTHLIKTRGQQVTLRCSPISGHKSVSWYQQVLGQGPQFIFQYYEKEERGRGNFPDRFSARQFPNYSSELNVNALLLGDSALYLCASSPGQGRSPLHFGNGTRLTVT.

V is TRBV18 and J is TRBJ2-5, with unresolved D. CDR1 and CDR2 from the germline V gene are KGHSH and LQKENI. This CDR3 comprises 12 residues. With 1 base removed from V and 5 bases from J, the gap between germline ends came to 5 bases. This CDR3 reads CASSPLPETQYF. The CDR3 nucleotides are TGTGCCAGCTCACCACTCCCGGAGACCCAGTACTTC.

The gene calls are TRBV19 and TRBJ1-1; 7 positions match TRBD1. The CDR3 is 16 amino acids. Unmatched junction bases numbered 8, after V lost 1 base and J lost 3 bases. Germline V CDR1 and CDR2: LNHDA, SQIVND (reference sequence). CDR3 DNA: TGTGCCAGTAGTATAGGTGCAGGGGGGAAATACACTGAAGCTTTCTTT. This codes for CASSIGAGGKYTEAFF.